This entry features one T cell receptor (beta chain) sequence. The record originates from a study of human T cells and chemical hapten exposure. V was pared by 3 bases and J by 6 bases, with 8 bases between. Germline loops: CDR1 ENHRY, CDR2 SYGVKD. The CDR3 has 13 amino acids. The time point here: patch test 3, about 24 weeks after DPC sensitization. Treatment noted: therapeutic diphenylcyclopropenone sensitization with weekly scalp DPC. TCRdb re-called the RACE reads with MiXCR, one entry per CDR3 protein. The data show about 90,000 distinct CDR3 sequences, about a tenth seen once. The material was whole blood, obtained in connection with sensitization to the hapten diphenylcyclopropenone (DPC). The sequence came from a woman aged 25 to 45 with alopecia areata. Some clones in this sample may be carry-over from other donors' samples. The chain couples TRBV10-3 to TRBJ2-2; perhaps TRBD2 as D (6 bases). The CDR3 loop reads CAISEREAGELFF. CDR3 bases: TGTGCCATCAGTGAAAGGGAGGCCGGGGAGCTGTTTTTT.